The TCR beta chain under discussion was sequenced for a study of brain T cells in children with intractable seizures. Only cases whose brain tissue showed the highest T cell transcript signatures were sequenced. TCRdb's copy holds only in-frame clones and misses some; the assay was immunoSEQ multiplex PCR. Of 110,000 or so clones detected, 94% appear once; the ten largest clones hold roughly 4%. This specimen was peripheral blood, taken at surgery. This TCR came from a boy less than two years old with hemimegalencephaly and intractable seizures.

The CDR3 DNA is TGTGCCAGCAGCGCCGTAGGAGGTGCCGGGGAGCTGTTTTTT. As protein: CASSAVGGAGELFF. This sequence joins TRBV5-8 and TRBJ2-2; possible D gene TRBD2, 5 bases. CDR1 and CDR2 from the germline V gene are SGHTS and YDEGEE. The CDR3 extends over 14 amino acids. V lost 4 bases to trimming and J lost 6 bases, with 13 bases between them.